Below, 24 T cell receptor beta chains from the same sample are listed, as sequenced in a study of blood T cell repertoires in COVID-19. The method was immunoSEQ multiplex PCR; TCRdb's version includes in-frame clones alone and lacks a portion of them. The sample has about 200,000 clones, 85% seen once. Material for sequencing was peripheral blood. These receptors originate from a woman aged 80 or over with acute or convalescent COVID-19.

CDR3 amino acids: CASLDKRQGTEKLFF. The CDR3 DNA sequence: TGTGCCAGTCTGGACAAGAGACAGGGGACTGAAAAACTGTTTTTT. The chain employs TRBV28 and TRBJ1-4; 8 bases are a match to TRBD1. There are 15 residues in the CDR3. The ends lost 9 bases at V and 7 bases at J; junction bases unmatched: 13. Germline V gene data show CDR1 as MDHEN and CDR2 as SYDVKM.

This rearrangement joins TRBV6-5 to TRBJ2-7; 9 bases align to TRBD1. Germline CDR1 MNHEY, CDR2 SVGAGI. The CDR3 runs to 15 residues. The J segment lost 3 bases and the V segment lost 5 bases, leaving 8 bases of the junction unmatched. DNA of the CDR3: TGTGCCAGCAGTCGGGACAGGGCCTATGACTACGAGCAGTACTTC. Its protein product is CASSRDRAYDYEQYF.

Notes on this clone: The identical CDR3 is also encoded by other nucleotide sequences in the sample. The chain combines TRBV7-2 with TRBJ2-5; D ambiguous. Trimming shortened V by 1 base and J by 4 bases, and 7 bases separated the two germline ends. The CDR3 is 13 amino acids. CDR1 SGHTA and CDR2 FQGNSA come from the germline V gene. The chain's CDR3 is CASSLVWAETQYF. In DNA form, the CDR3 reads TGTGCCAGCAGCTTAGTTTGGGCAGAGACCCAGTACTTC.

This clone occurred a few times. The chain carries TRBV5-6 and TRBJ1-3; D not certain. The germline CDR1 and CDR2 sequences are SGHDT and YYEEEE. V dropped 0 bases and J dropped 8 bases, with 6 bases sitting between them. CDR3 length equals 12 residues. The CDR3 region is CASSLDSHTIYF. CDR3 nucleotides: TGTGCCAGCAGCTTGGACAGCCACACCATATATTTT.

The chain employs TRBV5-1 and TRBJ1-2; D unclear. Looked up from germline, CDR1 is SGHRS and CDR2 is YFSETQ. V was trimmed by 4 bases and J by 4 bases, leaving 20 bases between them. The length of the CDR3 is 16 residues. CDR3 in amino acids: CASSPAFTQKLYGYTF. CDR3 DNA sequence: TGCGCCAGCAGCCCCGCCTTCACACAGAAACTCTATGGCTACACCTTC.

The chain joins TRBV6-5 to TRBJ1-1; the match to TRBD1 covers 8 bases. This CDR3 has 15 amino acids. Germline CDR1 is MNHEY and CDR2 is SVGAGI. The V segment lost 3 bases and the J segment 4 bases; nucleotides outside the gene matches: 7. As DNA, the CDR3 is TGTGCCAGCAGTTATTCAGGGGGCTCGGGCACTGAAGCTTTCTTT. Amino acid sequence: CASSYSGGSGTEAFF.

V usage is TRBV27 and J usage is TRBJ2-3; TRBD1 might be the D (6 bases). The CDR3 runs to 17 residues. V was clipped by 5 bases and J by 1 base, with 19 bases between them. CDR1 and CDR2 (germline): MNHEY, SMNVEV (reference sequence). CDR3 residues: CASSTNGRGFRTDTQYF. The CDR3 coding sequence is TGTGCCAGCAGTACAAACGGCAGGGGCTTTCGCACAGATACGCAGTATTTT.

The chain recombines TRBV3-1 (or the pseudogene TRBV3-2) with TRBJ2-5; TRBD1 matches at 8 bases. The J segment lost 1 base and the V segment lost 4 bases, leaving 2 bases of the junction unmatched. The CDR3 runs to 14 residues. Germline V gene lookup returns CDR1 LGHDT and CDR2 YNNKEL (reference sequence). CDR3 amino acids: CASSRRGPQETQYF. For the CDR3, the DNA is TGTGCCAGCAGCCGCAGGGGGCCCCAAGAGACCCAGTACTTC.

The chain has TRBV4-1 and TRBJ2-7, with a weak D call TRBD2 (6 bases). V lost 0 bases and J lost 0, with 18 bases in between. The CDR3 spans 18 residues. CDR1 MGHRA and CDR2 YSYEKL come from the germline V gene. CDR3 bases: TGCGCCAGCAGCCAAGAAACCAGCGGGTATCTGAGCTCCTACGAGCAGTACTTC. Amino acids: CASSQETSGYLSSYEQYF.

The V call is TRBV7-3, the J call TRBJ2-7, with 7 bases that match TRBD1. The junction had 9 bases not matched to a gene; V was cut back by 5 bases and J by 5 bases. This CDR3 spans 14 amino acids. CDR1 SGHTA and CDR2 FQGTGA come from the germline V gene. The CDR3 coding sequence is TGTGCCAGCAGCCCCTCGGGACAGAGGAACGAGCAGTACTTC. Its protein is CASSPSGQRNEQYF.

The V gene is TRBV18, the J gene TRBJ1-1; D unresolved. Trimming removed 3 bases at V and 4 bases at J, with 9 bases between. CDR3 length equals 13 residues. The V gene's germline CDR1 is KGHSH and CDR2 LQKENI. The CDR3 loop is CASSPNRGTEAFF. The DNA of the CDR3 is TGTGCCAGCTCACCGAATCGCGGCACTGAAGCTTTCTTT. Based on the CDR3 plus reference TRBV18 and TRBJ1-1, the full variable domain is NAGVMQNPRHLVRRRGQEARLRCSPMKGHSHVYWYRQLPEEGLKFMVYLQKENIIDESGMPKERFSAEFPKEGPSILRIQQVVRGDSAAYFCASSPNRGTEAFFGQGTRLTVV.

This sequence joins TRBV11-1 and TRBJ2-7; D might be TRBD1 (6 bases). V gave up 3 bases and J gave up 5 bases, with 17 bases separating them. The length of the CDR3 is 15 residues. The germline gives CDR1 SGHAT, CDR2 FQDESV (reference sequence). CDR3 sequence: CASSFYRDRTHEQYF. CDR3 DNA sequence: TGTGCCAGCAGCTTTTACAGGGATCGGACCCACGAGCAGTACTTC.

V and J are TRBV4-3 and TRBJ1-1; 9 nucleotides line up with TRBD1. This CDR3 has 18 amino acids. Germline CDR1 and CDR2: LGHNA and YSLEER. V was clipped by 3 bases and J by 1 base; unmatched bases: 12. The CDR3 spells CASSHIAGTGFSNTEAFF. DNA of the CDR3: TGCGCCAGCAGCCATATCGCCGGGACAGGGTTCTCGAACACTGAAGCTTTCTTT.

This chain connects TRBV19 to TRBJ1-6, with TRBD1 identical over 8 bases. The germline CDR1 and CDR2 sequences are LNHDA and SQIVND (reference sequence). This CDR3 has 13 residues. V lost 9 bases to trimming and J lost 9 bases; unmatched junction nucleotides: 7. The CDR3 reads CASRGPRGSPLHF. The CDR3 region has the DNA TGTGCCAGCAGGGGGCCCCGGGGTTCACCCCTCCACTTT.

The V and J genes are TRBV6-4 and TRBJ2-1; 10 bases agree with TRBD2. The CDR3 totals 15 residues. Per germline, CDR1 MRHNA and CDR2 SNTAGT. With 0 bases clipped from V and 6 bases from J, the junction kept 2 bases outside the gene matches. Here the CDR3 DNA reads TGTGCCAGCAGTGACTCATTAGCGGGAGGCAATGAGCAGTTCTTC. It is translated as CASSDSLAGGNEQFF.

This clone was recorded only once. The rearrangement uses TRBV7-2 and TRBJ1-2, with D uncertain. This CDR3 has 14 amino acids. Per germline, CDR1 SGHTA and CDR2 FQGNSA. Trimming left V 0 bases short and J 2 bases short, with 7 bases between. The CDR3 region is CASSLATGNYGYTF. The CDR3 region has the DNA TGTGCCAGCAGCTTAGCGACGGGAAACTATGGCTACACCTTC.

The rearrangement links TRBV11-2 to TRBJ2-7; TRBD2 agrees at 7 bases. This CDR3 comprises 16 residues. With V trimmed by 6 bases and J by 4 bases, 15 bases remained unmatched. Germline CDR1 is SGHAT and CDR2 is FQNNGV. The CDR3 is CASRPAGRGSSYEQYF. The CDR3 DNA reads as TGTGCCAGCAGACCAGCGGGCCGCGGGAGTTCTTACGAGCAGTACTTC.

This chain connects TRBV19 to TRBJ2-3, with D uncertain. V lost 9 bases and J lost 2, with 12 bases in between. CDR1 is LNHDA, CDR2 SQIVND, per germline (reference sequence). The CDR3 loop spans 13 amino acids. The CDR3: CASQFRITDTQYF. The CDR3 DNA is TGTGCCAGCCAGTTCCGAATCACAGATACGCAGTATTTT.

The chain employs TRBV13 and TRBJ2-7, with D possibly TRBD1 on 5 matching bases. The CDR3 runs to 12 residues. V dropped 2 bases and J dropped 6 bases, with 8 bases sitting between them. The germline V gene has CDR1 PRHDT and CDR2 FYEKMQ (reference sequence). CDR3 coding DNA: TGTGCCAGCAGCTTATCGACAGCCGAGCAGTACTTC. Residues: CASSLSTAEQYF.

The V and J genes are TRBV19 and TRBJ2-3; the D gene is possibly TRBD2 (5 bases). The germline CDR1 and CDR2 sequences are LNHDA and SQIVND (reference sequence). V was pared by 3 bases and J by 4 bases, with 11 bases between. This CDR3 has 14 amino acids. CDR3 region: CASSILRGADTQYF. The CDR3 DNA follows: TGTGCCAGTAGTATCCTACGGGGTGCAGATACGCAGTATTTT.

This chain connects TRBV4-1 to TRBJ2-7; TRBD1 matches at 12 bases. Germline trimming cut 1 base from V and 4 bases from J; bases unmatched to any gene: 14. Germline V lookup: CDR1 MGHRA, CDR2 YSYEKL. This CDR3 region has 19 residues. The CDR3 region is CASSQAGAGTGGVLYEQYF. CDR3 sequence (DNA): TGCGCCAGCAGCCAAGCGGGGGCCGGGACAGGGGGCGTACTATACGAGCAGTACTTC.

J is TRBJ2-1 and V is TRBV3-1 (or the pseudogene TRBV3-2), with unresolved D. V was cut by 0 bases and J by 0 bases, with 9 bases left in between. This CDR3 has 16 amino acids. Germline V CDR1 and CDR2: LGHDT, YNNKEL (reference sequence). CDR3 loop: CASSQDPPTSYNEQFF. In DNA, the CDR3 is TGTGCCAGCAGCCAAGATCCCCCTACCTCCTACAATGAGCAGTTCTTC.

The chain employs TRBV7-9 and TRBJ1-1; D remains unclear. V was cut by 2 bases and J by 2 bases, with 9 bases left in between. The CDR3 has 14 residues. CDR1 and CDR2 (germline): SEHNR, FQNEAQ (reference sequence). The CDR3 region is CASSLNSFNTEAFF. CDR3 nucleotide sequence: TGTGCCAGCAGCTTAAACAGCTTTAACACTGAAGCTTTCTTT. Together with reference TRBV7-9 and TRBJ1-1, the CDR3 gives the full variable domain: DTGVSQNPRHKITKRGQNVTFRCDPISEHNRLYWYRQTLGQGPEFLTYFQNEAQLEKSRLLSDRFSAERPKGSFSTLEIQRTEQGDSAMYLCASSLNSFNTEAFFGQGTRLTVV.

The gene calls are TRBV7-2 and TRBJ2-7; D is possibly TRBD2 (5 bases). The CDR3 spans 16 residues. The germline V and J ends were trimmed by 1 base and 6 bases, with 19 bases remaining between them. The V gene's germline CDR1 is SGHTA and CDR2 FQGNSA. CDR3 loop: CASSLDRASTLFEQYF. Here the CDR3 DNA reads TGTGCCAGCAGCTTAGATCGGGCTAGCACTCTTTTCGAGCAGTACTTC.